This TCR beta chain was sequenced in a study of blood T cells in healthy people across ages. Overall study: Roughly one uniquely barcoded beta molecule per two T cells was captured.

Germline values: CDR1 LGHDT, CDR2 YNNKEL (reference sequence). V lost 2 bases and J lost 12, with 8 bases in between. This CDR3 is 11 amino acids long. Findings of the study overall: Strong correlation existed between TCR beta diversity and naive T cell percentage. With age, beta diversity per million T cells declined roughly linearly, significantly by roughly 40.

As concerns this clonotype: Its antigen is not known.

Alongside a J-beta primer mix, a sample-barcoded 5' primer served in a second PCR lasting roughly 7 to 11 cycles. One entry per CDR3 protein, called by TCRdb with MiXCR from the 5' RACE reads. This sample has about 1.1 million distinct CDR3 sequences, with about two fifths found just once. The sequence came from a man younger than 35 in good health. Sequenced: blood. The genes are TRBV3-1 and TRBJ2-1; D not resolved. CDR3 protein: CASSQTQGQFF. In DNA form, the CDR3 reads TGTGCCAGCAGCCAAACGCAAGGGCAGTTCTTC.